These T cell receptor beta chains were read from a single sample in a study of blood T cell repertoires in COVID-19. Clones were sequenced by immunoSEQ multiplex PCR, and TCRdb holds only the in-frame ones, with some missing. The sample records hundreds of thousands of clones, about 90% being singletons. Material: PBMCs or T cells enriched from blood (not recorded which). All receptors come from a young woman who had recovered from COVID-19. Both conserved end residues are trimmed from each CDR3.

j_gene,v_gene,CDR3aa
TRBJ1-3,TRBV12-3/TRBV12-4,ASSSGGNTIY
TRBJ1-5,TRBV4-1,ASSQVSFRGNQPQH
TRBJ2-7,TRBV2,ASNRGSSYEQY
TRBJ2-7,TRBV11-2,ASSPITRDRYQAYEQY
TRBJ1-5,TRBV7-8,ASSLGDIDQPQH
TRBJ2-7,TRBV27,ASSFMQGSHEQY
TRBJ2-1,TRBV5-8,ASSLDVWGGGSYNEQF
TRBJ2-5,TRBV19,ASSPPRDQETQY
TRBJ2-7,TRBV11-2,ASSSRTSGSKGGEQY
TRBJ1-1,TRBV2,ASMSLMNTEAF
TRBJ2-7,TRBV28,ASSPGVLPYEQY
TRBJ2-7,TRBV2,ASRDRLRSSSYEQY
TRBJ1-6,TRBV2,ASSSYGGGSPLH
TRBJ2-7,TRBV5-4,ASSLGREREQY
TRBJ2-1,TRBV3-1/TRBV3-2,ASSPHHWGHNEQF
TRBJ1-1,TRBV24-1,ATSDRDGGAF
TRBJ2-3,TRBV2,ASSRTGSVDTQY
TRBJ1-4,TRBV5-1,ASSLEGAGEKLF
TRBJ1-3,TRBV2,ASSGGRGIGNTIY
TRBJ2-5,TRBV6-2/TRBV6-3,ASSYLETQY
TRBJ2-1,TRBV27,ASSGPYYNEQF
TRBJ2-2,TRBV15,ATSSSAYTGELF
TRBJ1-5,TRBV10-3,AISESRGQVSNQPQH
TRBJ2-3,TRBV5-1,ASSLGGQTRTDTQY
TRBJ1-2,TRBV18,ASSPDSQPAGGYT
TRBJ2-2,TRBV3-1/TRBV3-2,ASSPRTGSGELF
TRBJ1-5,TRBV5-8,ASRFSGGHSGQPQH
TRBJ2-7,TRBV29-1,SVGVTGTGEDEQY
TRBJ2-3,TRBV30,AWSVTAAGGAGDTQY
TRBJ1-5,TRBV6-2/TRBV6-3,ASSRRRGNQPQH
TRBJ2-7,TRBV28,ASSVTGVSEQY
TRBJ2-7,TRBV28,ASIAGVAGEYEQY
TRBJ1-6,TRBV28,ASSSRSGTGSSYNSPLH
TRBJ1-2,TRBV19,ASSITGNYGYT
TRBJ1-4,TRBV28,ASSLRAGGEKLF
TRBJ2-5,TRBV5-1,ASSVGLAETQY
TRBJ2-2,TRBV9,ASSVAGGNTGELF
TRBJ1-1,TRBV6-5,ASSSPRQGEMAF
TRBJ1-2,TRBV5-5,ASSLVSGEDYGYT
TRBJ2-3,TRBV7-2,ASSPGIAGADTQY
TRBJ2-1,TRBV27,ASSLRGGGHNEQF
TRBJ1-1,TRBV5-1,ASSLLRSNTEAF
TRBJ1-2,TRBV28,ASIPLPGQGAINYGYT
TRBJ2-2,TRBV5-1,ASSLGLLAGEAGELF
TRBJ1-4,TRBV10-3,AISENRGSRATNEKLF
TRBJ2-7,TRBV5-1,ASSSGGNSYEQY
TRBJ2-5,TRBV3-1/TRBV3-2,ASSPIAAQETQY
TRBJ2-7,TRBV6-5,ASSLYPSGVSYEQY
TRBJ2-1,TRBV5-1,ASSPRGGLADEQF
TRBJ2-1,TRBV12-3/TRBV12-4,ASTTTSIEQF
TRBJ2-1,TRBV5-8,ASSLRSRGGGVYNEQF
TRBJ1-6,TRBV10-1,ASSPGGNSPLH
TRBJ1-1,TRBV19,ASLWGQNTEAF
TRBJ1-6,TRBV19,ASRRTVSSYNSPLH
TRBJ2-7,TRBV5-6,ASSFQGSYEQY